This TCR beta chain is drawn from a study of cytomegalovirus exposure and HLA in healthy donors. Study-wide results and caveats: According to the study, around 180 TCR beta chains were cytomegalovirus-associated. Most TCR sequences were rare, but some public TCRs occurred in many donors.

On this clone: Its antigen remains unknown.

Sequencing used immunoSEQ multiplex PCR; TCRdb keeps in-frame clones, though not all of them. The table records some 340,000 clones, around 90% of them present only once. Trimming shortened V by 2 bases and J by 2 bases, and 6 bases separated the two germline ends. The CDR3 is 13 residues long. Germline assignment: CDR1 LGHNA and CDR2 YSLEER. Sequenced material: PBMCs. The clonotype comes from a woman aged 30 to 39 in good health and CMV-seropositive. V gene TRBV4-3 combines with J gene TRBJ1-2; D gene ambiguous. The CDR3 region is CASSQLGNYGYTF. The CDR3, as DNA: TGCGCCAGCAGCCAACTTGGGAACTATGGCTACACCTTC.